What follows describes a single T cell receptor (beta chain). Its antigen is undetermined. Using constant-segment primers, 5'RACE produced TCR alpha and TCR beta cDNA libraries carrying sample barcodes and UMIs. TCRdb reprocessed the 5' RACE reads via MiXCR and lists one record per CDR3 protein. The data hold 250,000 to 300,000 distinct CDR3 sequences, with roughly 18% observed a single time. The CDR3 is 15 residues long. The V gene end was trimmed by 5 bases and the J gene end by 15 bases; junction bases not matched to a gene: 15. Germline V lookup: CDR1 MNHEY, CDR2 SVGEGT. This entry belongs to a study of T-cell memory formation after mild COVID-19. Notes on the study in general: Contracting clones from day 15 to 85 showed balanced CD4/CD8; later expanders favored CD4+. Some clones that responded turned up in pre-infection memory, which suggests that cross-reactive memory joined in. Among CD4+ contracting clones, most were CM and EM, and CD8+ ones EMRA.

The clonotype comes from a man younger than 35 who had mild COVID-19 (a few samples of this study predate the infection). Cell type and time point are not known. Sequenced input: PBMCs or a T cell subset sorted from them (not recorded which). The chain has TRBV6-2 or TRBV6-3 and TRBJ2-1; TRBD2 agrees at 11 bases. The DNA for the CDR3 is TGTGCCAGCAGTCTCTCGAGGACTAGCGGGCCAGAGGGGTTCTTC. Its translation: CASSLSRTSGPEGFF.